This is a list of T cell receptor beta chains from one sample in a study of T-cell reconstitution after alpha-beta-depleted transplantation in children. TCRdb ran MiXCR on the PCR reads and lists one entry per CDR3 protein. The sample records nearly 550,000 distinct CDR3 sequences, about 16% being singletons. Material: PBMCs from the stem cell graft donor, obtained from the stem cell graft. These TCRs come from a human donor who donated a stem cell graft to a child with acute lymphoblastic leukemia. Each CDR3 is given without its conserved first and last residue. Fields, in order: J gene, CDR3 length, V gene, CDR3 protein.

TRBJ2-7 12 TRBV20-1 SASSLADLYEQY
TRBJ2-7 13 TRBV5-4 ASSATSGRAWEQY
TRBJ2-7 13 TRBV3-1 ASSQGLAASYEQY
TRBJ2-7 14 TRBV5-1 ASSLAYGGPFDEQY
TRBJ1-4 12 TRBV12-3/TRBV12-4 ASSSSRQDEKLF
TRBJ2-1 11 TRBV2 ARTGQSYNEQF
TRBJ2-5 13 TRBV5-1 ASSLSSGIQETQY
TRBJ2-5 12 TRBV7-9 ASSLSSGGETQY
TRBJ1-1 12 TRBV5-1 ASSLGPYNTEAF
TRBJ1-2 11 TRBV20-1 SARLGGADGYT
TRBJ2-7 10 TRBV20-1 SAEGLAYEQY
TRBJ2-1 15 TRBV6-2/TRBV6-3 ASNPFRLAGDIYEQF
TRBJ2-1 11 TRBV9 ASSVGLDNEQF
TRBJ2-3 13 TRBV9 ASSVRLAGTDTQY
TRBJ2-7 13 TRBV7-8 ASSDTSGNPYEQY
TRBJ1-1 18 TRBV28 ASRPQMSKLGPPMNTEAF
TRBJ2-1 14 TRBV6-1 ASSVTLFLHKNEQF
TRBJ2-7 12 TRBV25-1 ASSESEDIYEQY
TRBJ2-7 14 TRBV4-2 ASSPQTGTGSYEQY
TRBJ1-1 9 TRBV2 ASRGRTEAF
TRBJ1-4 16 TRBV4-1 ASSQGTDSNFPNEKLF
TRBJ2-2 13 TRBV5-1 ASSLLQGFTGELF
TRBJ1-1 12 TRBV7-9 ASSQQGLNTEAF
TRBJ2-4 15 TRBV5-1 ASSLVTSGKAKNIQY
TRBJ1-2 10 TRBV30 ACFRLDYGYT
TRBJ1-2 13 TRBV12-3/TRBV12-4 ASSLRPAGVGGYT
TRBJ2-2 11 TRBV5-1 ASSSFRGGELF
TRBJ1-3 18 TRBV27 ASSFRRGLQPRGAGNTIY
TRBJ2-1 14 TRBV5-1 ASSSRLAGELNEQF
TRBJ1-5 12 TRBV5-1 ASSLEGHNQPQH
TRBJ1-5 16 TRBV27 ASSLFPPKDSSNQPQH
TRBJ2-1 11 TRBV6-4 ASSDDSPNEQF
TRBJ2-7 14 TRBV5-1 ASSPLSGRNSYEQY
TRBJ2-1 11 TRBV9 ASSGGGFNEQF
TRBJ2-3 14 TRBV4-1 ASSQGSGGGTDTQY
TRBJ2-1 11 TRBV3-1 ASRTSDYNEQF
TRBJ2-3 14 TRBV13 ASSPRREDPTDTQY
TRBJ2-1 12 TRBV6-2/TRBV6-3 ASKEREGRGEQF
TRBJ2-5 12 TRBV7-3 ASSFAGGGETQY
TRBJ2-7 12 TRBV5-1 ASSNQQGGYEQY
TRBJ2-7 10 TRBV29-1 SVRYQSYEQY
TRBJ2-3 11 TRBV6-6 ASSATSTDTQY
TRBJ1-3 11 TRBV20-1 SARELSGNTIY
TRBJ2-1 11 TRBV12-3/TRBV12-4 ASSAPLVTEQF
TRBJ1-5 11 TRBV6-2/TRBV6-3 ASRSRGAQPQH
TRBJ1-1 11 TRBV27 ASRDSTNTEAF
TRBJ2-5 13 TRBV4-1 ASGRLAGDQETQY
TRBJ2-5 15 TRBV9 ASSVDGLAGVEETQY
TRBJ2-7 11 TRBV18 PSSWGPAYEQY
TRBJ2-7 13 TRBV13 ASSYQGVGSYEQY
TRBJ2-5 12 TRBV29-1 SAEGALAAETQY
TRBJ2-7 13 TRBV7-9 ASRQIAGGPGEQY
TRBJ1-1 12 TRBV10-2 ASSEGAGETEAF
TRBJ1-6 14 TRBV27 ASSLSGPINFPPLH
TRBJ2-1 16 TRBV5-1 ASSLVVAGVSSYNEQF
TRBJ2-7 11 TRBV29-1 SVEGKGGDEQY
TRBJ1-5 11 TRBV28 ASQAGYNQPQH